This T cell receptor (beta chain) emerged from a study of T cell repertoires in cytomegalovirus infection (dated by TCRdb to about 2019). About the investigation overall: The peptide stimulations were aimed at well-studied HLA-B-restricted epitopes as well as recently identified HLA-C-restricted CMV epitopes, whose presentation resists viral immunomodulation. Because public TCR beta signatures pointed to carriage of CMV infection together with the matching HLA type, the HLA type of each donor mattered for the analysis. The paper's findings and limits, for the study overall: The ex vivo response was dominated by HLA-C-restricted CMV-specific TCR beta clonotypes, and the single most frequent clonotype in two of eight donors was supplied by these HLA-C-restricted clonotypes. In both this cohort and an independent approximately 370-donor cohort, the cumulative frequency of public TCR beta family members distinguished carriers of CMV infection plus the relevant HLA type.

The run used an Illumina HiSeq 1500. The public reads were quality trimmed at Q25 with fastp and then assembled into clones with MiXCR by TCRdb, keeping productive beta chains. When rows share a CDR3 protein, they turn into one entry using the most common DNA and genes. The sample table shows about 500,000 distinct CDR3 sequences, and about 33% are seen once. Clones ranked in the top ten supply roughly 16% of the sample. This clonotype was observed a handful of times. Its antigen is not yet known. Per-base quality was not reported, and no clone a single base away is much larger than it. The germline V gene provides CDR1 SGHVS and CDR2 FNYEAQ. Taken from cysteine to phenylalanine, the CDR3 has 18 residues. Only the CDR3 portion is preserved as DNA: 54 bases, with reading frame beginning at the first base. V gives up 2 bases and J gives up 0 bases, and the segment between their germline ends measures 14 bases.

What the treatment or condition label conveys for this sample: in vitro stimulation with specific CMV peptide epitopes to enrich CMV-specific T cells. This TCR was recovered from a human donor in good health (CMV status not recorded). Some clones in this sample may be carry-over from other donors' samples. Recombination joined TRBV7-6 with TRBJ2-6; the D gene assignment is ambiguous. The sample here was cultured PBMCs, taken from culture after CMV antigen stimulation. This receptor carries the CDR3 CASSLILEARSGANVLTF. The nucleotides read TGTGCCAGCAGCTTAATTCTGGAAGCTCGCTCTGGGGCCAACGTCCTGACTTTC.